This TCR beta chain appears in the sequencing data of a study of control samples from healthy donors and cancer patients. The CDR3 covers 17 residues. The V and J ends lost 4 bases and 8 bases, in that order; junction bases with no gene match: 16. CDR1 and CDR2 from the germline V gene are SGHNT and YYREEE (reference sequence). Only in-frame clones appear in the TCRdb table, and some are missing; sequencing was by immunoSEQ multiplex PCR. This sample has about 130,000 clones, with approximately 92% found just once. The receptor comes from a man aged 18 to 30 in good health. The V and J genes are TRBV5-4 and TRBJ2-7, with TRBD1 matching 12 bases. The material sequenced was blood. The CDR3 DNA follows: TGTGCCAGCAGCGGGACAGGGGGCACTACCCTTCCTACGAAGCAGTACTTC. Translation: CASSGTGGTTLPTKQYF.